The clone carrying this TCR beta chain was counted ten times or more. This sample was taken from a study of regulatory T cells in long-lasting Graves disease. Background on the study: Graves' patients diagnosed newly had used antithyroid drugs under 3 months.

Time point here: newly diagnosed GD, antithyroid drugs for less than 3 months. From RNA extracted from PBMCs, the TCR library was made. iRepertoire HTBI primers and Arm-PCR of CDR3 regions built TCR beta libraries. One entry per CDR3 protein results from TCRdb running MiXCR on the multiplex PCR reads. The table lists about 530,000 distinct CDR3 sequences, more than 15% of them singletons. Germline V gene lookup returns CDR1 SGHRS and CDR2 YFSETQ. CDR3 length equals 16 residues. V dropped 0 bases and J dropped 3; count of bases not matched to a gene: 9. These same records also appear under a second study, on T cells in Graves' hyperthyroidism and ophthalmopathy.

Specimen: peripheral blood mononuclear cells (PBMCs), collected at new diagnosis, from a patient treated with antithyroid drugs. The rearrangement uses TRBV5-1 and TRBJ2-7, with 7 positions matching TRBD2. This receptor was identified in a woman aged 35-65 years with Graves disease. The CDR3: CASSLEGLTGGYEQYF. The CDR3 DNA reads TGCGCCAGCAGCTTGGAGGGGTTGACGGGGGGCTACGAGCAGTACTTC.